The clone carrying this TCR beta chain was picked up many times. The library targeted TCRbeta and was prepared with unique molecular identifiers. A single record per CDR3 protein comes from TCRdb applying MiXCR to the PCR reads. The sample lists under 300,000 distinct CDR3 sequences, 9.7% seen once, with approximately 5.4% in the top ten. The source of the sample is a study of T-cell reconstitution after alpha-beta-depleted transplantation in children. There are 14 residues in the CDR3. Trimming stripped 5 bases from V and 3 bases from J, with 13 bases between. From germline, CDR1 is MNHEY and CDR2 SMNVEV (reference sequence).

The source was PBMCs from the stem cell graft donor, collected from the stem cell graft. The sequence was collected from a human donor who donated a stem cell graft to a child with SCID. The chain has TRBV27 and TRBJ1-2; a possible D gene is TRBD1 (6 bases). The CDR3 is CASSPRGAYYGYTF. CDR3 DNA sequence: TGTGCCAGCAGTCCGCGGGGGGCGTACTATGGCTACACCTTC.